This is a list of T cell receptor beta chains from one sample in a study of blood T cell repertoires in COVID-19. TCRdb's table, derived via immunoSEQ multiplex PCR, lists solely in-frame clones and lacks some. Found here are about 70,000 clones, 75% to 85% of them singletons; the top ten hold 20% to 25%. Sequencing was performed on peripheral blood. The receptors were gathered from a woman in her 70s with acute or convalescent COVID-19. Both conserved end residues are part of each CDR3. The D gene is left open where the match is weak. The size field is filled for only some rows; it gives once, few, many or a size class.

>-|TRBV18|12|TRBJ1-1|-
CASSATRGTAFF
TGTGCCAGCTCAGCGACGCGGGGGACGGCTTTCTTT
>few|TRBV30|14|TRBJ1-1|-
CAWKGTTGTTEAFF
TGTGCCTGGAAGGGGACCACAGGGACGACTGAAGCTTTCTTT
>-|TRBV3-1/TRBV3-2|15|TRBJ1-2|TRBD1
CASSQAIGGLYGYTF
TGTGCCAGCAGTCAGGCCATAGGGGGCCTCTATGGCTACACCTTC
>few|TRBV12-5|16|TRBJ2-1|-
CASGRSGHSSYNEQFF
TGTGCTAGTGGTCGTAGCGGACATAGCTCCTACAATGAGCAGTTCTTC
>-|TRBV7-8|14|TRBJ1-6|-
CASSVGTHNSPLHF
TGTGCCAGCAGCGTCGGGACACATAATTCACCCCTCCACTTT
>-|TRBV19|13|TRBJ1-5|-
CASSVRGNQPQHF
TGTGCCAGTTCCGTCAGGGGCAATCAGCCCCAGCATTTT
>-|TRBV2|14|TRBJ1-6|-
CARKETGHNSPLHF
TGTGCCAGGAAAGAGACAGGTCATAATTCACCCCTCCACTTT
>once|TRBV5-1|15|TRBJ2-7|-
CASSSKDLMNYEQYF
TGCGCCAGCAGCTCCAAAGACTTAATGAACTACGAGCAGTACTTC
>-|TRBV9|18|TRBJ2-2|-
CASSLGHMLWGNTGELFF
TGTGCCAGCAGCCTTGGACACATGCTGTGGGGAAACACCGGGGAGCTGTTTTTT
>once|TRBV4-1|14|TRBJ1-2|TRBD1
CASSQTGTGVGYTF
TGCGCCAGCAGCCAAACCGGGACAGGGGTTGGCTACACCTTC
>-|TRBV11-3|14|TRBJ2-1|TRBD2
CASSSVGTSGEQFF
TGTGCCAGCAGCTCGGTAGGGACTAGCGGGGAGCAGTTCTTC
>-|TRBV11-2|16|TRBJ2-5|TRBD2
CASIRAGAGGQETQYF
TGTGCCAGCATCAGAGCTGGAGCGGGAGGGCAAGAGACCCAGTACTTC
>-|TRBV7-9|18|TRBJ1-4|-
CASSSRAPGIRTNEKLFF
TGTGCCAGCAGCTCCAGAGCACCCGGGATCCGGACTAATGAAAAACTGTTTTTT
>-|TRBV6-1|17|TRBJ1-1|TRBD1
CASSERGRGRVNTEAFF
TGTGCCAGCAGTGAAAGAGGTAGGGGGCGAGTGAACACTGAAGCTTTCTTT
>once|TRBV7-8|14|TRBJ2-2|TRBD1
CASSPTGAPGELFF
TGTGCCAGCAGCCCTACAGGGGCTCCCGGGGAGCTGTTTTTT
>once|TRBV28|13|TRBJ1-2|-
CASSVQGNYGYTF
TGTGCCAGCAGTGTACAGGGAAACTATGGCTACACCTTC
>-|TRBV6-6|13|TRBJ1-1|-
CASSWGESTEAFF
TGTGCCAGCAGTTGGGGGGAGAGCACTGAAGCTTTCTTT
>-|TRBV11-1|15|TRBJ2-7|TRBD1
CASSLEGQSSYEQYF
TGTGCCAGCAGCTTAGAGGGACAGAGCTCCTACGAGCAGTACTTC
>-|TRBV24-1|14|TRBJ1-2|-
CATSDQGINYGYTF
TGTGCCACCAGTGACCAGGGGATTAACTATGGCTACACCTTC
>once|TRBV9|16|TRBJ2-5|TRBD2
CASSLSSGKGVETQYF
TGTGCCAGCAGCTTATCTAGCGGGAAAGGAGTAGAGACCCAGTACTTC
>once|TRBV11-2|15|TRBJ2-2|-
CASSSRTGYTGELFF
TGTGCCAGCAGCTCGAGGACTGGTTACACCGGGGAGCTGTTTTTT
>-|TRBV6-4|14|TRBJ2-2|-
CASSLSGNTGELFF
TGTGCCAGCAGCCTATCAGGGAACACCGGGGAGCTGTTTTTT
>-|TRBV28|15|TRBJ1-5|-
CASIGGSWGNQPQHF
TGTGCCAGCATTGGGGGGTCCTGGGGCAATCAGCCCCAGCATTTT
>-|TRBV7-8|14|TRBJ1-2|TRBD1
CASSQGTGGESYTF
TGTGCCAGCAGCCAGGGCACAGGGGGCGAGAGCTACACCTTC
>-|TRBV28|15|TRBJ1-6|-
CASSLGSSYNSPLHF
TGTGCCAGCAGTTTGGGGAGCTCCTATAATTCACCCCTCCACTTT
>-|TRBV19|13|TRBJ1-5|TRBD1
CASSGTPGQLRHF
TGTGCCAGTAGTGGGACCCCGGGACAGCTCCGGCATTTT
>-|TRBV7-8|14|TRBJ1-1|-
CASSAWTVNTEAFF
TGTGCCAGCAGCGCTTGGACAGTAAACACTGAAGCTTTCTTT
>-|TRBV5-1|15|TRBJ1-5|-
CASSLGSGAVQPQHF
TGCGCCAGCAGCTTGGGATCAGGGGCAGTTCAGCCCCAGCATTTT
>-|TRBV19|13|TRBJ2-6|-
CASSMRGGNVLTF
TGTGCCAGTAGTATGAGGGGGGGCAACGTCCTGACTTTC
>-|TRBV28|14|TRBJ1-6|-
CASSFPDRYSPLHF
TGTGCCAGCAGTTTCCCGGACAGATACTCACCCCTCCACTTT
>-|TRBV10-3|14|TRBJ2-5|-
CAISGAGSGETQYF
TGTGCCATCAGTGGGGCGGGATCGGGGGAGACCCAGTACTTC
>-|TRBV27|14|TRBJ1-1|-
CASSWQGRNTEAFF
TGTGCCAGCAGTTGGCAGGGAAGGAACACTGAAGCTTTCTTT
>-|TRBV2|13|TRBJ1-2|-
CASSRTAYYGYTF
TGTGCCAGCAGTAGGACAGCCTACTATGGCTACACCTTC
>-|TRBV3-1/TRBV3-2|15|TRBJ2-2|TRBD1
CASSLRTGPTGELFF
TGTGCCAGCAGCCTCCGGACAGGGCCCACCGGGGAGCTGTTTTTT
>-|TRBV4-1|16|TRBJ1-3|-
CASSHLPRGAGNTIYF
TGCGCCAGCAGCCACCTCCCACGGGGAGCTGGAAACACCATATATTTT